The rows below give T cell receptor beta chains drawn from one sample of a study of shared clonotypes between healthy human individuals. Sequenced by immunoSEQ multiplex PCR; TCRdb stores in-frame clones only, minus some. The data contain under 1 million clones, around 92% of them singletons. The sequenced sample was naive CD8+ T cells sorted from blood. The receptors originated from a young man in good health. Both conserved end residues are part of each CDR3. The size entry is marked missing in some rows and otherwise reads once, few, many or a size class.

V gene	clone size	CDR3 protein
TRBV9	.	CASSVLPSSGLELGNEQFF
TRBV28	.	CASAWGAGTDTQYF
TRBV9	.	CASSVVGHTEAFF
TRBV27	.	CATRSGTSTDTQYF
TRBV7-9	.	CASRQTKPGQGDLWTQYF
TRBV2	once	CASIGTGTYEQYF
TRBV27	.	CASSLDHVPQYF
TRBV5-6	few	CASSFLGLEQYF
TRBV5-1	.	CASSSVGGQGGVFF
TRBV5-1	.	CASSPRTSGSTRNEQFF
TRBV5-4	.	CASSLEFTDTQYF
TRBV10-3	few	CAISDPSSGRASGEQYF
TRBV9	.	CASSASGGSLYEQYF
TRBV9	.	CASADGSGNTIYF
TRBV7-9	.	CASSLTLAGANEQFF
TRBV5-6	few	CASSTDISYEQYF
TRBV21-1	.	CASSRNRDEKLFF
TRBV28	.	CASSLAGEQFF
TRBV4-1	.	CASSQEPGHPKNIQYF
TRBV19	.	CASSKGQGPEQYF
TRBV4-1	.	CASSQESTNQPQHF
TRBV14	.	CASSQLTSAINEQFF
TRBV11-2	once	CASSYRPGQGDEQYF
TRBV27	few	CASSFSGATYEQYF
TRBV27	.	CASSWTVEETQYF
TRBV28	.	CASSLPSGYNEQFF